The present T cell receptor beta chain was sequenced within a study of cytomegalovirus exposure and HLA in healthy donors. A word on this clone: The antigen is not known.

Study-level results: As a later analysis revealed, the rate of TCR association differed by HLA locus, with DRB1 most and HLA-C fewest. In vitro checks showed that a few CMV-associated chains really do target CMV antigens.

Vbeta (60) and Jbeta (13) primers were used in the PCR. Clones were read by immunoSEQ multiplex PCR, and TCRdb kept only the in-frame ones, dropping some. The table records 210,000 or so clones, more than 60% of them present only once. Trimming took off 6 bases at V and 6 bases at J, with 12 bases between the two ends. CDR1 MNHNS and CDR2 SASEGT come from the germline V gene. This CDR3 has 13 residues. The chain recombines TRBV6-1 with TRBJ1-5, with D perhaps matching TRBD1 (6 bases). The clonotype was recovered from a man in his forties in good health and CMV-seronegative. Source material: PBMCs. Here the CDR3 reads CASRDTRGQPQHF. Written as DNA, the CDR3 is TGTGCCAGCAGGGATACCAGGGGTCAGCCCCAGCATTTT.